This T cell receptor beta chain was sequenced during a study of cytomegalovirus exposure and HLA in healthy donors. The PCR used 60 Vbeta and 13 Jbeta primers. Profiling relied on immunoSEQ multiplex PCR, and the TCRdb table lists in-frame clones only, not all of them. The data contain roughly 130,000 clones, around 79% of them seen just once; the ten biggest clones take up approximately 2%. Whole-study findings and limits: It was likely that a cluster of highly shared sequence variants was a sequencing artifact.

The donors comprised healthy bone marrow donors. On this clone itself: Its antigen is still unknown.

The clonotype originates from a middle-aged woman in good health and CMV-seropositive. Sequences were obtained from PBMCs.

This CDR3 reads CASSPRSGTSTGELFF. Here the CDR3 DNA reads TGTGCCAGCAGCCCGCGTAGCGGGACTTCCACCGGGGAGCTGTTTTTT. The chain couples TRBV9 to TRBJ2-2; 8 bases agree with TRBD2. V lost 4 bases, J lost 4 bases, and 9 bases stayed unmatched. The CDR3 length is 16 residues. Looked up from germline, CDR1 is SGDLS and CDR2 is YYNGEE.